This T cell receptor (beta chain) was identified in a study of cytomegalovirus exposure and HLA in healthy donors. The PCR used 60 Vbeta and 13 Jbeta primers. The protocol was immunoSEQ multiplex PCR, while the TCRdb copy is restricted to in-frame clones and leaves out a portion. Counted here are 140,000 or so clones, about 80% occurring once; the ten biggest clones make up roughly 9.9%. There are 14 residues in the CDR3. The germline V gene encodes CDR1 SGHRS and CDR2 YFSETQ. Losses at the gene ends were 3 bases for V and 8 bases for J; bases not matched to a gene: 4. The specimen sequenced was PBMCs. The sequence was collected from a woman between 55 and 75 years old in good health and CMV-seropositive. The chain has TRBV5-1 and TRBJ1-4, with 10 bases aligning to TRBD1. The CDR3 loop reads CASSSGTGVEKLFF. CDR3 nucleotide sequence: TGCGCCAGCAGCTCCGGGACAGGGGTAGAAAAACTGTTTTTT.